This T cell receptor (beta chain) appears in the sequencing data of a study of naive and memory T cell subsets. Two oligonucleotides, mixed equimolar, formed the beta constant-region primer covering TRBC1 and TRBC2. Ligated cDNA was amplified by four rounds of PCR with nested alpha and beta constant-region primers and SP2. MiXCR, applied by TCRdb to the UMI-ligation and nested PCR reads, yields one record per CDR3 protein. The sample has roughly 80,000 distinct CDR3 sequences; 9% are singletons. The CDR3 has 15 amino acids. V was pared by 7 bases and J by 0 bases, with 8 bases of the junction left unmatched. CDR1 MDHEN and CDR2 SYDVKM come from the germline V gene. CMV status came from CD4+ IFNgamma after overnight CMV lysate stimulation.

The sequencing input was naive CD8+ T cells from blood. This TCR was sampled from a human donor in good health. V usage is TRBV28 and J usage is TRBJ2-7; 8 positions agree with TRBD2. The CDR3 region is CASTFSGTSSYEQYF. For the CDR3, the DNA is TGTGCCAGCACCTTTAGCGGGACGAGCTCCTACGAGCAGTACTTC.